This TCR beta chain came from a study of blood T cells in healthy people across ages. Of note for this clonotype: Sequence at one end of the junction differs from germline and may be a read error.

Primers used in a second PCR of roughly 7 to 12 cycles were a sample-barcoded 5' primer and a J-beta primer mix. TCRdb re-derived calls from the 5' RACE reads in MiXCR, one entry per CDR3 protein. The sample lists 650,000 to 800,000 distinct CDR3 sequences; around 43% were seen once. Sequencing was performed on blood. The receptor was derived from a man aged 60 to 75 in good health.

The CDR3, as DNA: TGTGCCAGCAGCTTAGATAGGAACCCTGAAGCTTTCTTT. This sequence encodes CASSLDRNPEAFF. The chain links TRBV11-3 to TRBJ1-1; D gene ambiguous. Germline assignment: CDR1 SGHNT and CDR2 YENEEA. The CDR3 is 13 residues long.